The 17 T cell receptor beta chains below come from one sample, sequenced in a study of T cell responses to AZD1222 COVID-19 vaccine. The protocol was immunoSEQ multiplex PCR, while the TCRdb copy is restricted to in-frame clones and leaves out a portion. The table includes about 150,000 clones, about nine tenths detected once. Sequencing used peripheral blood, obtained on day 0 of AZD1222 vaccination. These TCRs come from an adult in good health.

The V gene is TRBV7-7, the J gene TRBJ2-2; a weak D match, TRBD1 (6 bases). Trimming removed 5 bases from V and 7 bases from J, with 17 bases in between. CDR1 is SSHAT and CDR2 is FNYEAQ in the germline V gene (reference sequence). The CDR3 length is 15 residues. CDR3 nucleotides: TGTGCCAGCAGCCTAGGGACGCCAGGGGTCGGGGAGCTGTTTTTT. It translates to CASSLGTPGVGELFF.

The chain couples TRBV3-1 (or the pseudogene TRBV3-2) to TRBJ1-1; D may be TRBD1 (5 bases). The CDR3 has 12 amino acids. V was shortened by 8 bases and J by 4 bases, with 11 bases between the two germline ends. CDR1 LGHDT and CDR2 YNNKEL come from the germline V gene (reference sequence). CDR3 nucleotide sequence: TGTGCCAGCTGGGCCAGGGCCACTGAAGCTTTCTTT. As protein: CASWARATEAFF.

The V call is TRBV12-3 or TRBV12-4, the J call TRBJ1-1, with D unresolved. The CDR3 sequence is 11 residues long. V was trimmed by 6 bases and J by 10 bases, leaving 12 bases between them. For the CDR3, the DNA is TGTGCCAGCAGCCAAACTATGGTAGCTTTCTTT. Protein sequence: CASSQTMVAFF.

The chain recombines TRBV11-2 with TRBJ1-1; D not resolved. V lost 5 bases, J lost 3 bases, and 16 bases lay in between. Germline CDR1 is SGHAT and CDR2 is FQNNGV. The CDR3 contains 15 residues. For the CDR3, the DNA is TGTGCCAGCAGCAGAAGACATCCGAGGGACACTGAAGCTTTCTTT. Its translation is CASSRRHPRDTEAFF.

This clone has only one observation. The chain combines TRBV28 with TRBJ1-2; D remains ambiguous. CDR1 and CDR2 from the germline V gene are MDHEN and SYDVKM. The V gene lost 2 bases and the J gene lost 7 bases, with 17 bases spanning the gap. The CDR3 sequence is 15 residues long. CDR3 DNA sequence: TGTGCCAGCAGTTTAGGTGCCCGGCGAGACACTGGCTACACCTTC. It encodes CASSLGARRDTGYTF.

V gene TRBV15 combines with J gene TRBJ1-5; tentatively, D is TRBD1 (5 bases). The CDR3 length is 13 residues. Trimming took 0 bases from V and 6 from J, leaving 6 bases between them. The germline V gene encodes CDR1 LNHNV and CDR2 YYDKDF (reference sequence). In DNA form, the CDR3 reads TGTGCCACCAGCAGAGAAGGGACTCAGCCCCAGCATTTT. As protein: CATSREGTQPQHF.

For the CDR3, the DNA is TGTGCCAGCTCACCTCTGGGGCGGGGTGAAGCTTTCTTT. This codes for CASSPLGRGEAFF. The chain uses TRBV18 and TRBJ1-1, with D possibly being TRBD1 (5 bases). Trimming shortened V by 3 bases and J by 7 bases, and 12 bases separated the two germline ends. Germline CDR1 reads KGHSH; CDR2 reads LQKENI. This CDR3 spans 13 amino acids.

This chain connects TRBV27 to TRBJ2-7; no firm D call. CDR1 and CDR2 from the germline V gene are MNHEY and SMNVEV (reference sequence). CDR3 size: 16 residues. Trimming took off 0 bases at V and 0 bases at J, with 12 bases between the two ends. CDR3 in DNA: TGTGCCAGCAGTTTATCGCAGGCACTTAGCTCCTACGAGCAGTACTTC. The encoded protein is CASSLSQALSSYEQYF.

The chain couples TRBV28 to TRBJ1-6; unclear D gene. Germline V lookup: CDR1 MDHEN, CDR2 SYDVKM. Trimming stripped 6 bases from V and 9 bases from J, with 12 bases between. The CDR3 extends over 13 amino acids. The CDR3 sequence: CASSTETPSPLHF. The CDR3 DNA sequence: TGTGCCAGCAGCACGGAAACCCCTTCACCCCTCCACTTT. Based on the CDR3 plus reference TRBV28 and TRBJ1-6, the full variable domain is DVKVTQSSRYLVKRTGEKVFLECVQDMDHENMFWYRQDPGLGLRLIYFSYDVKMKEKGDIPEGYSVSREKKERFSLILESASTNQTSMYLCASSTETPSPLHFGNGTRLTVT.

With regard to this clone: At one end the junction does not follow the germline gene, possibly because of a read error. The V call is TRBV5-1, the J call TRBJ2-2; D might be TRBD1 (5 bases). This CDR3 spans 15 amino acids. The V gene's germline CDR1 is SGHRS and CDR2 YFSETQ. The CDR3 DNA reads TGCGCCAGCAGCTTAGGGGTGGAAGACACGGGGGAGCTGTTTTTT. It codes for CASSLGVEDTGELFF.

The chain joins TRBV18 to TRBJ2-3, with TRBD2 as a possible D gene (6 bases). The V gene's germline CDR1 is KGHSH and CDR2 LQKENI. Trimming stripped 5 bases from V and 8 bases from J, with 20 bases between. The CDR3 runs 15 residues. In nucleotides, the CDR3 is TGTGCCAGCTCAGGGTCCTTAGGAGGGGCGACTACGCAGTATTTT. As protein: CASSGSLGGATTQYF.

The V and J genes are TRBV7-9 and TRBJ2-2; the match to TRBD2 covers 11 bases. Germline trimming cut 3 bases from V and 4 bases from J; bases unmatched to any gene: 10. This CDR3 is built from 18 residues. CDR1 and CDR2 from the germline V gene are SEHNR and FQNEAQ (reference sequence). The CDR3 protein is CASSFGTSGPGVTGELFF. DNA of the CDR3: TGTGCCAGCAGCTTTGGGACTAGCGGTCCCGGCGTCACCGGGGAGCTGTTTTTT.

This clone was picked up one time. The chain has TRBV6-2 or TRBV6-3 and TRBJ2-3; D may correspond to TRBD1 or TRBD2 (5 bases each). With 2 bases removed from V and 6 bases from J, the gap between germline ends came to 18 bases. The CDR3 covers 16 residues. Germline V CDR1 and CDR2: MNHEY, SVGEGT. For the CDR3, the DNA is TGTGCCAGCAGTTACGTATTGGCTAGTTGGGACGATACGCAGTATTTT. This gives the protein CASSYVLASWDDTQYF.

Comment on this clone: This same CDR3 is encoded by further DNA sequences in the sample. This chain uses TRBV7-3 with TRBJ2-5, with 9 bases matching TRBD1. From germline, CDR1 is SGHTA and CDR2 FQGTGA. Unmatched junction bases numbered 2, after V lost 5 bases and J lost 4 bases. The CDR3 is made up of 13 amino acids. The CDR3 region is CASSRGQGETQYF. CDR3 nucleotide sequence: TGTGCCAGCAGCCGGGGACAGGGAGAGACCCAGTACTTC.

The chain links TRBV28 to TRBJ2-3, with 12 bases identical to TRBD1. Germline loops: CDR1 MDHEN, CDR2 SYDVKM. With V trimmed by 5 bases and J by 6 bases, 9 bases remained unmatched. The CDR3 covers 16 residues. The CDR3 region has the DNA TGTGCCAGCAGTCCGGCCGGGACAGGGGGCGAGGATACGCAGTATTTT. Its translation is CASSPAGTGGEDTQYF.

The chain employs TRBV7-3 and TRBJ2-3, with TRBD2 matching 7 bases. The CDR3 length is 13 residues. Unmatched junction bases numbered 5, after V lost 5 bases and J lost 6 bases. Germline values: CDR1 SGHTA, CDR2 FQGTGA. In DNA form, the CDR3 reads TGTGCCAGCAGCGCGGGAGCGAAGGATACGCAGTATTTT. It is translated as CASSAGAKDTQYF.

The chain is built from TRBV11-3 and TRBJ2-1, with 8 positions matching TRBD1. Per the germline V gene, CDR1 is SGHNT and CDR2 is YENEEA. V lost 6 bases, J lost 8 bases, and 15 bases stayed unmatched. The CDR3 extends over 16 amino acids. Here the CDR3 reads CASRTGGGRGHDEQFF. CDR3 in DNA: TGTGCCAGCAGAACCGGAGGTGGCAGGGGGCACGATGAGCAGTTCTTC. Supplemented by reference TRBV11-3 and TRBJ2-1, the full variable domain reads EAGVVQSPRYKIIEKKQPVAFWCNPISGHNTLYWYLQNLGQGPELLIRYENEEAVDDSQLPKDRFSAERLKGVDSTLKIQPAELGDSAVYLCASRTGGGRGHDEQFFGPGTRLTVL.